The rows below give T cell receptor beta chains drawn from one sample of a study of cytomegalovirus exposure and HLA in healthy donors. Clones were read by immunoSEQ multiplex PCR, and TCRdb kept only the in-frame ones, dropping some. There are 200,000 to 250,000 clones in the sample; approximately 80% occur only once, and roughly 0.58% lies in the top ten. Material for sequencing was PBMCs. Receptors were obtained from a middle-aged woman in good health and CMV-seronegative. Each CDR3 is given with its conserved first and last residue. The D gene is left open where the match is weak. Where a row states a size, it is once, few, many or the class of an expanded clone; other rows omit it.

size	V	J	D	DNA	CDR3
-	TRBV5-1	TRBJ2-7	-	TGCGCCAGCAGCAGCGACAGATGGTACGAGCAATACTTC	CASSSDRWYEQYF
-	TRBV25-1	TRBJ2-7	-	TGTGCCAGCAGTGAGGCGGGGACCTCCTACGAGCAGTACTTC	CASSEAGTSYEQYF
-	TRBV7-8	TRBJ1-3	TRBD1	TGTGCCAGCAGCTTAAGTGACAGGGTTGAAAACACCATATATTTT	CASSLSDRVENTIYF
-	TRBV19	TRBJ2-2	-	TGTGCCAGTAGTATCCAGTCCGGGGAGCTGTTTTTT	CASSIQSGELFF
-	TRBV5-6	TRBJ2-5	-	TGTGCCAGCAGCCGGGGTGAGACCCAGTACTTC	CASSRGETQYF
-	TRBV6-6	TRBJ2-5	-	TGTGCCAGCAGTCCCGGGACATTGGAGACCCAGTACTTC	CASSPGTLETQYF
-	TRBV27	TRBJ2-2	-	TGTGCCAGCAGTTTCGGCAGGGGTGGGACCGGGGAGCTGTTTTTT	CASSFGRGGTGELFF
-	TRBV30	TRBJ2-1	-	TGTGCCTGGAGCCTGCTACAGGGTAATGAGCAGTTCTTC	CAWSLLQGNEQFF
-	TRBV2	TRBJ2-7	TRBD1	TGTGCCAGCAGAAGGGACAGTAGCTACGAGCAGTACTTC	CASRRDSSYEQYF
-	TRBV7-8	TRBJ1-6	-	TGTGCCAGCAGCTTAGAACAGGGTGGATCACCCCTCCACTTT	CASSLEQGGSPLHF
-	TRBV28	TRBJ1-2	TRBD1	TGTGCCAGCAGTTTGGAAAGTAATTGGGACAGGGCGATTCGGTTC	CASSLESNWDRAIRF
-	TRBV27	TRBJ1-1	-	TGTGCCAGCAGTTTATATCGGAACACTGAAGCTTTCTTT	CASSLYRNTEAFF
-	TRBV30	TRBJ2-5	TRBD1	TGTGCCTGGAGGGACAGGGAGACCCAGTACTTC	CAWRDRETQYF
once	TRBV2	TRBJ2-2	TRBD1	TGTGCCAGCAGCCAGAGACAGGGGGGCACCGGGGAGCTGTTTTTT	CASSQRQGGTGELFF
-	TRBV5-1	TRBJ2-7	-	TGCGCCAGCAGCTTGGGACCGGGTAAGGGGTACGAGCAGTACTTC	CASSLGPGKGYEQYF
-	TRBV7-9	TRBJ1-2	TRBD1	TGTGCCAGCAGCCCTAGCCGGGACAGCGTCTATGGCTACACCTTC	CASSPSRDSVYGYTF
-	TRBV29-1	TRBJ2-5	TRBD1	TGCAGCGTTGAAGATAAGGACAGGGGGCTTCGAGAGACCCAGTACTTC	CSVEDKDRGLRETQYF
-	TRBV7-3	TRBJ2-3	TRBD2	TGTGCCAGCAGCCCTAGCGGGGGAGAGGCAGATACGCAGTATTTT	CASSPSGGEADTQYF
-	TRBV12-5	TRBJ2-7	TRBD1	TGTGCTAGTGGCACGGGACAGGGGGGCCCCTACGAGCAGTACTTC	CASGTGQGGPYEQYF
-	TRBV5-6	TRBJ2-5	-	TGTGCCAGCAGCTTTCTACGTTCGGAGACCCAGTACTTC	CASSFLRSETQYF
once	TRBV7-2	TRBJ1-1	TRBD1	TGTGCCAGCAGCTTGGACAGGGCTATTGAAGCTTTCTTT	CASSLDRAIEAFF
-	TRBV10-3	TRBJ2-7	TRBD1	TGTGCCATCAGTGAGTCCGGGACAGCATACGAGCAGTACTTC	CAISESGTAYEQYF
-	TRBV6-1	TRBJ1-2	-	TGTGCCAGCAGTGATGGGGGAGCGGGCTATGGCTACACCTTC	CASSDGGAGYGYTF
-	TRBV19	TRBJ2-3	TRBD2	TGTGCCAGTAGTATTGGAGCGGGGGGGCCCGGAGATACGCAGTATTTT	CASSIGAGGPGDTQYF